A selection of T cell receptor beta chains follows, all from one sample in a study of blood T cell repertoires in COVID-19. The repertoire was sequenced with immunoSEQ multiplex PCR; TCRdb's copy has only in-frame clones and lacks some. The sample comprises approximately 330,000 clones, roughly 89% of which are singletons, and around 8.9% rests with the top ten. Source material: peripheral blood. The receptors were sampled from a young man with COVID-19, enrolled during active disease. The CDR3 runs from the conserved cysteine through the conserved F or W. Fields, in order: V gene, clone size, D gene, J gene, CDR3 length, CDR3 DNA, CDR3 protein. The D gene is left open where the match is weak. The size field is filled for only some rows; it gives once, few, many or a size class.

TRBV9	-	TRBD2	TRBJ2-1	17	TGTGCCAGCAGCGTAGTGAGTAGCGGGGGGGCATTCCATGAGCAGTTCTTC	CASSVVSSGGAFHEQFF
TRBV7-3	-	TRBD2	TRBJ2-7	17	TGTGCCAGCAGCCAAAGGGGTGCGGGAGGGCCAACCTACGAGCAGTACTTC	CASSQRGAGGPTYEQYF
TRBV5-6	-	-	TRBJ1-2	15	TGTGCCAGCAGCCCCCGCGCCAGGGAGGGCTATGGCTACACCTTC	CASSPRAREGYGYTF
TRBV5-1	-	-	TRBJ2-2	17	TGCGCCAGCAGCTTGGAAGGGGGTGGCCCGAACACCGGGGAGCTGTTTTTT	CASSLEGGGPNTGELFF
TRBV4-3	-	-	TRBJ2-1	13	TGCGCCAGCAGCCTCGGACTCAGCAATGAGCAGTTCTTC	CASSLGLSNEQFF
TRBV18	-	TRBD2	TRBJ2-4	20	TGTGCCAGCTCACCCCGAGGAGCGGGAGACTACCGTAACGCCAAAAACATTCAGTACTTC	CASSPRGAGDYRNAKNIQYF
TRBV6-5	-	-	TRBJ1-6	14	TGTGCCAGCAGTTACCCGGGAGGGGGTTCACCCCTCCACTTT	CASSYPGGGSPLHF
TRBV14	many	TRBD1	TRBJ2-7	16	TGTGCCAGCAGCCAAAACCCGGGACAGGATATCCTCGAGCAGTACTTC	CASSQNPGQDILEQYF
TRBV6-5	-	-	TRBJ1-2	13	TGTGCCAGTCTATCCTCGCGGTACTATGGCTACACCTTC	CASLSSRYYGYTF
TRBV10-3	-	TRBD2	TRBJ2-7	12	TGTGCCATCAGCATCGGGACTAGCGAGCAGTACTTC	CAISIGTSEQYF
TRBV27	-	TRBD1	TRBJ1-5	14	TGTGCCAGCAGATCGGACAGGGAGGCTCAGCCCCAGCATTTT	CASRSDREAQPQHF
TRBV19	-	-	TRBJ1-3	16	TGTGCCAGTAGGTTCGGGGAAATTCCCTCTGGAAACACCATATATTTT	CASRFGEIPSGNTIYF
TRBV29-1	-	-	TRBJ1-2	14	TGCAGCGTTGAATTAGGGACAAGAAACTATGGCTACACCTTC	CSVELGTRNYGYTF
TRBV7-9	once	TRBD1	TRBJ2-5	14	TGTGCCAGCAGCCTCGACAGGGGAAGAGAGACCCAGTACTTC	CASSLDRGRETQYF
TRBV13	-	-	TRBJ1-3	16	TGTGCCAGCAGCCGAGGAGGCAGGTCCTCTGGAAACACCATATATTTT	CASSRGGRSSGNTIYF
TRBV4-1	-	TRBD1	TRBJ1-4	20	TGCGCCAGCAGCCAAGAGATTTTCGGACAGGGGGCTGCAACTAATGAAAAACTGTTTTTT	CASSQEIFGQGAATNEKLFF
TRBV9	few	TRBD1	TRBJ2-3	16	TGTGCCAGCAGCCTCAGACAGGGGCCGGGGTCAGATACGCAGTATTTT	CASSLRQGPGSDTQYF
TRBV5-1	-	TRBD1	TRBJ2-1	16	TGCGCCAGCACTATCTCCTTCTCCGGACAGGGATCTGAGCAGTTCTTC	CASTISFSGQGSEQFF
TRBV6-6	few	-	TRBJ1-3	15	TGTGCCATATGGACGGGAGTTTCCTCTGGAAACACCATATATTTT	CAIWTGVSSGNTIYF
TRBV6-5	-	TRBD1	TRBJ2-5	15	TGTGCCAGCAGTTACTGGACAGGGGACGGAGAGACCCAGTACTTC	CASSYWTGDGETQYF
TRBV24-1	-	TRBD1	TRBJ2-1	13	TGTGCCACCGGGACAGTCTCCTACAATGAGCAGTTCTTC	CATGTVSYNEQFF
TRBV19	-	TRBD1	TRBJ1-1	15	TGTGCCAGTAGTATAGAGGCGGCAGGGGGCGAGGGAGCTTTCTTT	CASSIEAAGGEGAFF
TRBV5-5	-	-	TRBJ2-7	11	TGTGCCAGCAGCCTTACCTACGAGCAGTACTTC	CASSLTYEQYF
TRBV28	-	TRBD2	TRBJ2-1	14	TGTGCCAGCAGTTTGCGGGAGGCACACAATGAGCAGTTCTTC	CASSLREAHNEQFF
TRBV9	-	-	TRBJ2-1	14	TGTGCCAGCAGCCCTGCTAGCTCCTACAATGAGCAGTTCTTC	CASSPASSYNEQFF
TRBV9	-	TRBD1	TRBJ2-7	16	TGTGCCAGCAGCCAAGGTATTATACAGGGGAAGAACGAGCAGTACTTC	CASSQGIIQGKNEQYF
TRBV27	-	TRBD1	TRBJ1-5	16	TGTGCCAGCAGGTGGACAGGGGGATATAGCAATCAGCCCCAGCATTTT	CASRWTGGYSNQPQHF
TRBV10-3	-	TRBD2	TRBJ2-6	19	TGTGCCATCAGCCGAATGACTAGCGGGGGGGCCCCCGGGGCCAACGTCCTGACTTTC	CAISRMTSGGAPGANVLTF
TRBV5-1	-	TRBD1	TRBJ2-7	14	TGCGCCACCTACCCTGGGGACAGGGGGCGCGAGCAGTACTTC	CATYPGDRGREQYF
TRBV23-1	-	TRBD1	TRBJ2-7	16	TGCGCCACCCGACTTCTCACAGGGGGCGCGTCCTACGAGCAGTACTTC	CATRLLTGGASYEQYF
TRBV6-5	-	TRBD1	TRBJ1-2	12	TGTGCCGGGACACAGGGGGCTGAAGGCTACACCTTC	CAGTQGAEGYTF
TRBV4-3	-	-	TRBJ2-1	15	TGCGCCAGCAGCCAACGGGACTTGGGGTACAATGAGCAGTTCTTC	CASSQRDLGYNEQFF
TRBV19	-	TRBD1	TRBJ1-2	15	TGTGCCAGTTCACCCGGACAGGGTCCAAACTATGGCTACACCTTC	CASSPGQGPNYGYTF
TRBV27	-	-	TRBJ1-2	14	TGTGCCAGCAGCAACCACGGACAGAACTATGGCTACACCTTC	CASSNHGQNYGYTF
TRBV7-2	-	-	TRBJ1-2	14	TGTGCCAGCAGCTTAGGGCGTCAGGTTGTAGGCTACACCTTC	CASSLGRQVVGYTF
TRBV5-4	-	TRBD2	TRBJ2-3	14	TGTGCCAGCAGCTTCGGGGGGTCTAAAGATACGCAGTATTTT	CASSFGGSKDTQYF
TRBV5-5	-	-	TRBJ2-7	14	TGTGCCAGCAGTACGGGGGGCAGTTCCTACGAGCAGTACTTC	CASSTGGSSYEQYF
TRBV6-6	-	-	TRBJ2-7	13	TGTGCCAGCAGTTACTCGTCCACCTACGAGCAGTACTTC	CASSYSSTYEQYF
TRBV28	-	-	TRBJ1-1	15	TGTGCCAGCAGTCTGACACATACCCCGAACACTGAAGCTTTCTTT	CASSLTHTPNTEAFF
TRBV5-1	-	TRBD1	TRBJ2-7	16	TGCGCCAGCAGCTCTACCGGACAGGGACGGTGGAGTGAGCAGTACTTC	CASSSTGQGRWSEQYF
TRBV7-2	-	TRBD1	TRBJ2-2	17	TGTGCCAGCAGCTTGAAGGGTCGACAGGGAGCCACCGGGGAGCTGTTTTTT	CASSLKGRQGATGELFF
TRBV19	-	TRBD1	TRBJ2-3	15	TGTGCCAGTAGTGCCGGGACAGTCAGCACAGATACGCAGTATTTT	CASSAGTVSTDTQYF
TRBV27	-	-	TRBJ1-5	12	TGTGCCAGCAGTCCAGGGTATCAGCCCCAGCATTTT	CASSPGYQPQHF